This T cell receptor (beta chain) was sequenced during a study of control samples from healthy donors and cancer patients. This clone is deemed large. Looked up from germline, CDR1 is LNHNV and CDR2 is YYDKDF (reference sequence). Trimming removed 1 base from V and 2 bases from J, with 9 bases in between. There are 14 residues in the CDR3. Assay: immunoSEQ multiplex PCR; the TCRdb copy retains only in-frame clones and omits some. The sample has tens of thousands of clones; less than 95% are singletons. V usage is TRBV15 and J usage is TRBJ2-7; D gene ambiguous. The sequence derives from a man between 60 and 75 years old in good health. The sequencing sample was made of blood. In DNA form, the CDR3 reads TGTGCCACCAGCAGAGCCTTTCAACCCTACGAGCAGTACTTC. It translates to CATSRAFQPYEQYF.